The present T cell receptor beta chain was sequenced within a study of blood T cells in healthy people across ages. Sample-barcoded 5' priming and a J-beta primer mix drove a second PCR of about 6 to 12 cycles. A 12-random-nucleotide template-switch adaptor tagged each cDNA molecule. TCRdb used MiXCR to reprocess the 5' RACE reads, holding one entry per CDR3 protein. In the table there are 850,000 to 1,100,000 distinct CDR3 sequences, under 40% of which are singletons. On this clonotype itself: Its antigen remains unidentified.

V was cut by 1 base and J by 0 bases, with 31 bases left in between. This CDR3 has 22 residues. CDR1 and CDR2 from the germline V gene are DFQATT and SNEGSKA (reference sequence). Study results and caveats: Diversity estimates from one million T cells were considered underestimates. No one knew whether donors had CMV, which possibly confounded expanded clonotype changes.

The rearrangement links TRBV20-1 to TRBJ2-1, with a tentative D call TRBD2 (6 bases). This TCR came from a man aged 18 to 29 in good health. Sequenced input: blood. The CDR3, as DNA: TGCAGTGCTAGAGTCTGGGGCCCGGGACTCGAAAGGAGAGGTAGCTCCTACAATGAGCAGTTCTTC. Amino acids: CSARVWGPGLERRGSSYNEQFF.